This TCR beta chain was obtained from a study of cytomegalovirus exposure and HLA in healthy donors. Details on this clone: Its antigen is not identified.

General study results and limits: Rarity characterized most TCR sequences, yet some public TCRs appeared in many donors. TCR beta chains numbering some 160 were designated cytomegalovirus-associated.

V shed 4 bases, J shed 2 bases, and the junction held 2 bases outside the gene matches. The CDR3 contains 14 residues. Germline V gene sequence: CDR1 MNHEY, CDR2 SVGAGI. Some clones are missing from TCRdb's copy, which holds only in-frame ones; the method was immunoSEQ multiplex PCR. The table lists over 120,000 clones, 87% of them singletons, with 3.5% to 5% in the top ten. The chain joins TRBV6-5 to TRBJ1-2, with 9 bases fitting TRBD1. The receptor was isolated from a man younger than 35 in good health and CMV-seropositive. The sample consisted of PBMCs. The CDR3 DNA is TGTGCCAGCAGTTCCGGGACAGGGAACTATGGCTACACCTTC. Translating it yields CASSSGTGNYGYTF.